Each of the 7 T cell receptor beta chains below was sequenced from the same sample in a study of beta chain features in type 1 diabetes. The isolated RNA, all of it, was reverse transcribed, so expressed TCRB transcripts were what got sequenced. TCRdb keeps only in-frame clones here, not all; method: immunoSEQ multiplex PCR. The table lists more than 300,000 clones, less than 10% of them singletons. The specimen sequenced was central memory CD4+ T cells from blood. The origin of the receptors is a woman aged 18 to 35 in good health.

This clone occurred many times. V and J are TRBV7-8 and TRBJ2-1, with D uncertain. CDR1 SGHVS and CDR2 FQNEAQ come from the germline V gene. The ends were cut back, 3 bases at V and 5 bases at J, with 5 bases in the middle. The CDR3 runs 12 residues. The CDR3 protein is CASSFLDNEQFF. Written as DNA, the CDR3 is TGTGCCAGCAGCTTCTTGGACAATGAGCAGTTCTTC.

This clone was seen only a few times. The chain recombines TRBV7-3 with TRBJ2-3, with 7 nucleotides matching TRBD2. Germline CDR1 is SGHTA and CDR2 is FQGTGA. The CDR3 is 15 amino acids. The V and J ends lost 2 bases and 6 bases, in that order; junction bases with no gene match: 8. Here the CDR3 DNA reads TGTGCCAGCAGCTTACGCGGCGGGGGTATGGATACGCAGTATTTT. It yields the protein CASSLRGGGMDTQYF.

The chain has TRBV7-2 and TRBJ2-7; D is uncertain. Germline assignment: CDR1 SGHTA and CDR2 FQGNSA. V was trimmed by 1 base and J by 3 bases, leaving 13 bases between them. This CDR3 is 15 amino acids long. The CDR3 nucleotides read TGTGCCAGCAGCTTAGTTGCAAGCGAGAGCTACGAGCAGTACTTC. It is translated as CASSLVASESYEQYF.

The chain links TRBV6-4 to TRBJ1-5, with a weak D call TRBD1 (5 bases). The CDR3 extends over 15 amino acids. V lost 3 bases and J lost 1, with 10 bases in between. Germline assignment: CDR1 MRHNA and CDR2 SNTAGT. CDR3 in amino acids: CASSEFGGSNQPQHF. For the CDR3, the DNA is TGTGCCAGCAGTGAATTCGGGGGAAGCAATCAGCCCCAGCATTTT.

The rearrangement links TRBV28 to TRBJ1-1, with 7 bases that match TRBD1. Germline CDR1 MDHEN, CDR2 SYDVKM. The CDR3 has 20 residues. The trim removed 4 bases at V and 4 bases at J, leaving 24 bases unmatched. The CDR3 DNA reads TGTGCCAGCAGTTCAGATTACGTGACAGGGTTCCAAAAGTGGATCACTGAAGCTTTCTTT. It is translated as CASSSDYVTGFQKWITEAFF.

The chain employs TRBV9 and TRBJ2-6; 7 positions match TRBD1. The CDR3 is 15 amino acids. V shed 4 bases, J shed 1 base, and the junction held 2 bases outside the gene matches. Germline assignment: CDR1 SGDLS and CDR2 YYNGEE. DNA of the CDR3: TGTGCCAGCAGCCTACAGGGGTCTGGGGCCAACGTCCTGACTTTC. Translating gives CASSLQGSGANVLTF.

This chain connects TRBV4-3 to TRBJ2-6, with 8 bases that match TRBD2. The CDR3 covers 14 residues. Germline V gene lookup returns CDR1 LGHNA and CDR2 YSLEER. CDR3 sequence reads: CASRGGSGANVLTF. The CDR3 DNA is TGCGCTTCCCGGGGGGGCTCTGGGGCCAACGTCCTGACTTTC.